The source of this TCR beta chain is a study of beta chain features in type 1 diabetes. Turning to this clone: Its target is not known.

Broader study findings: Patients' naive, central memory and Treg TCRB repertoires seemed closer to one another than those of healthy donors. When Type 1 diabetes patients were examined, their TCRB CDR3s proved moderately but significantly shorter in all four CD4+ subsets. Since sequencing was performed on cDNA, cells with high TCR expression could be over-represented.

Germline V lookup: CDR1 SGHTA, CDR2 FQGTGA. With 3 bases clipped from V and 2 bases from J, the junction kept 1 base outside the gene matches. The CDR3 is 14 residues long. Each of the CD4+ naive, central memory, regulatory and stem cell-like memory populations was sorted via CD45RO/CCR7/CD25/CD127/CD95/CD27. Expressed TCRB transcripts were sequenced because the entire RNA isolate underwent reverse transcription. An average of about 3.57 million reads was obtained for naive, central memory and regulatory T cell samples. This table comes from immunoSEQ multiplex PCR, and its TCRdb copy is limited to in-frame clones, with some not included. The sample holds about 230,000 clones, 16% seen once.

This clonotype originated in a man between 25 and 39 years old with type 1 diabetes. This chain joins TRBV7-3 and TRBJ2-1; 7 nucleotides align to TRBD2. The sample consisted of naive CD4+ T cells from blood. CDR3 DNA: TGTGCCAGCAGCTTGGCGGGGGCCTACAATGAGCAGTTCTTC. The encoded protein is CASSLAGAYNEQFF. Drawing the rest from reference TRBV7-3 and TRBJ2-1, the complete variable domain is GAGVSQTPSNKVTEKGKYVELRCDPISGHTALYWYRQSLGQGPEFLIYFQGTGAADDSGLPNDRFFAVRPEGSVSTLKIQRTERGDSAVYLCASSLAGAYNEQFFGPGTRLTVL.